Listed below are T cell receptor beta chains from one sample, sequenced in a study of blood T cell repertoires in COVID-19. Sequenced by immunoSEQ multiplex PCR; TCRdb stores in-frame clones only, minus some. The sample has approximately 180,000 clones; approximately 82% are singletons. Sequenced input: PBMCs or T cells enriched from blood (not recorded which). The source of these receptors is a woman aged 50 to 60 who had recovered from COVID-19. CDR3s include the opening cysteine and the closing phenylalanine or tryptophan. The order of the fields is clone size, D gene, V gene, J gene, CDR3 DNA, CDR3 protein. A D gene is named only where the DNA matches it firmly. Clone size is shown for a subset of rows, as once, few, many or a class of expanded clone.

many,NA,TRBV28,TRBJ1-1,TGTGCCAGCAGCCCGGGGGGTTGGGGGAACACTGAAGCTTTCTTT,CASSPGGWGNTEAFF
many,NA,TRBV7-6,TRBJ2-1,TGTGCCAGCAGCTTACGGACCGGGATGGGAAGGGTCAATGAGCAGTTCTTC,CASSLRTGMGRVNEQFF
NA,NA,TRBV12-3/TRBV12-4,TRBJ2-2,TGTGCCAGCAGTTTGTCCGGCGGGGAGCTGTTTTTT,CASSLSGGELFF
few,TRBD2,TRBV10-3,TRBJ2-3,TGTGCCATCAGGACTAGCGCTTCTAGCACAGATACGCAGTATTTT,CAIRTSASSTDTQYF
NA,NA,TRBV19,TRBJ2-5,TGTGCCAGTAGTATGGGGAGACCCTCCGGCGGCAAAGAGACCCAGTACTTC,CASSMGRPSGGKETQYF
NA,NA,TRBV5-1,TRBJ2-5,TGCGCCAGCTGCACAGGGGACTCGGCAGAGACCCAGTACTTC,CASCTGDSAETQYF
NA,TRBD1,TRBV18,TRBJ1-1,TGTGCCAGCTCGCGACAGGGAGACACTGAAGCTTTCTTT,CASSRQGDTEAFF
NA,TRBD1,TRBV13,TRBJ1-2,TGTGCCAGCAGCTTAGCAGGGACAGGTGGGGCGGATGGCTACACCTTC,CASSLAGTGGADGYTF
NA,TRBD1,TRBV7-3,TRBJ2-1,TGTGCCAGCAGCCCCATGCAGGGGGCGTACAATGAGCAGTTCTTC,CASSPMQGAYNEQFF
NA,TRBD2,TRBV9,TRBJ2-1,TGTGCCAGCAGCGAGACTAGCGGGGCTCACAATGAGCAGTTCTTC,CASSETSGAHNEQFF
NA,TRBD1,TRBV24-1,TRBJ2-7,TGTGCCACCAGTGATCCCGGACAGGCCTACGAGCAGTACTTC,CATSDPGQAYEQYF
NA,NA,TRBV19,TRBJ1-4,TGTGCCAGTAGTATCCTTCCCCGGGTGAATGAAAAACTGTTTTTT,CASSILPRVNEKLFF
NA,NA,TRBV9,TRBJ2-2,TGTGCCAGCAGCGTAGTCGGGACATTTATTAACACCGGGGAGCTGTTTTTT,CASSVVGTFINTGELFF
NA,NA,TRBV30,TRBJ2-2,TGTGCCTGGAGTACAGACAGTTCCACCGGGGAGCTGTTTTTT,CAWSTDSSTGELFF
NA,TRBD1,TRBV27,TRBJ1-4,TGTGCCAGCAGGCCGTCCGGGACAGGAGGCGAAAAACTGTTTTTT,CASRPSGTGGEKLFF
NA,NA,TRBV7-2,TRBJ1-2,TGTGCCAGCAGCTTAGTAGTCCGTGGGGGGGACTATGGCTACACCTTC,CASSLVVRGGDYGYTF
NA,NA,TRBV6-2/TRBV6-3,TRBJ2-3,TGTGCCAGCAGTTCCCCGGGTTTCGGCACAGATACGCAGTATTTT,CASSSPGFGTDTQYF
NA,NA,TRBV4-2,TRBJ2-7,TGTGCCAGCAGCCAAGAGAGCGGCACCTCCTACGAGCAGTACTTC,CASSQESGTSYEQYF
NA,NA,TRBV21-1,TRBJ1-2,TGTGCCAGCCCGTATCCTAGACAGTCAACTATCCCTAACTATGGCTACACCTTC,CASPYPRQSTIPNYGYTF
NA,NA,TRBV30,TRBJ1-3,TGTGCCTGGAGTGGGAAAAGGGGGACACTCCCTGGAAACACCATATATTTT,CAWSGKRGTLPGNTIYF
few,NA,TRBV27,TRBJ1-1,TGTGCCAGCAGTCACGCGGGGGGGCTCACTGAAGCTTTCTTT,CASSHAGGLTEAFF
NA,NA,TRBV29-1,TRBJ2-2,TGCAGCGTTCATCCCGACTTGAACACCGGGGAGCTGTTTTTT,CSVHPDLNTGELFF
NA,NA,TRBV10-3,TRBJ1-5,TGTGCCATCAGTGAAGGGGGTCAGCCCCAGCATTTT,CAISEGGQPQHF
NA,NA,TRBV5-4,TRBJ2-7,TGTGCCAGCAGTAAAACAGGGAAAGACTACGAGCAGTACTTC,CASSKTGKDYEQYF
NA,NA,TRBV7-9,TRBJ1-4,TGTGCCAGCAGCTTAGACAGAATTTTTTATTTT,CASSLDRIFYF
NA,NA,TRBV7-7,TRBJ1-3,TGTGCCAGCAGCCCCTCCACAGGTCCGGGTCTAGGAAACACCATATATTTT,CASSPSTGPGLGNTIYF
few,NA,TRBV3-1/TRBV3-2,TRBJ1-2,TGTGCCAGCAGCCCCCAGGACAATTACTATGGCTACACCTTC,CASSPQDNYYGYTF